The text below deals with one T cell receptor (beta chain). The antigen is undetermined. Assay used: immunoSEQ multiplex PCR; TCRdb lists only in-frame clones, some missing. The sample holds 1,300 or so clones, roughly 25% seen once. V was shortened by 8 bases and J by 0 bases, with 13 bases between the two germline ends. CDR3 length equals 14 residues. CDR1 and CDR2 (germline): SGHNT, YENEEA. The data belong to a study of T cells in localized non-small cell lung cancer. The study's findings and limits: Uninvolved adjacent lung showed peak T cell clonality, exceeding tumor. Longer overall survival associated with higher blood T cell density; shorter survival with higher adjacent-lung clonality.

Sequenced here: lung tumor tissue, sampled before any cancer treatment. The rearrangement uses TRBV11-3 and TRBJ2-5; possibly TRBD1 for D (6 bases). The sequence was obtained from a woman between 40 and 69 years old with stage I lung adenocarcinoma. CDR3 loop: CASGQGLHQETQYF. The CDR3 region has the DNA TGTGCCAGCGGGCAGGGGTTACACCAAGAGACCCAGTACTTC.